Presented here are 26 T cell receptor beta chains from one specimen sequenced in a study of T cell repertoires in cytomegalovirus infection. TCRdb passed the reads through MiXCR, listing each CDR3 protein once. The sample shows more than 500,000 distinct CDR3 sequences, about 15% of them seen only once. Input material: CD8+ T cells from PBMCs. These receptors were collected from a human donor in good health (CMV status not recorded). Some clones in this sample may be carry-over from other donors' samples.

This clonotype was observed a handful of times. The genes are TRBV27 and TRBJ1-4, with no clear D. V was shortened by 5 bases and J by 12 bases, with 16 bases between the two germline ends. This CDR3 is built from 13 residues. The germline gives CDR1 MNHEY, CDR2 SMNVEV (reference sequence). The CDR3 is CASSLRFSGELFF. The DNA of the CDR3 is TGTGCCAGCAGTCTAAGGTTTTCTGGGGAACTGTTTTTT. The full variable domain, in which reference TRBV27 and TRBJ1-4 provide the parts outside the CDR3, is EAQVTQNPRYLITVTGKKLTVTCSQNMNHEYMSWYRQDPGLGLRQIYYSMNVEVTDKGDVPEGYKVSRKEKRNFPLILESPSPNQTSLYFCASSLRFSGELFFGSGTQLSVL.

This clonotype was seen repeatedly, ten times or more. This chain joins TRBV11-2 and TRBJ2-7, with TRBD2 identical over 14 bases. CDR3 length equals 19 residues. V shed 4 bases, J shed 2 bases, and the junction held 13 bases outside the gene matches. Germline CDR1 SGHAT, CDR2 FQNNGV. CDR3 region: CASSSVAGLAGGRTYEQYF. CDR3 nucleotide sequence: TGTGCCAGCAGCTCTGTGGCCGGACTAGCGGGAGGAAGGACCTACGAGCAGTACTTC.

On this clonotype itself: One base away lies a much larger clone, so this may be a sequencing read error. The genes are TRBV28 and TRBJ2-6; D could derive from TRBD1 or TRBD2 (5 bases each). CDR1 MDHEN and CDR2 SYDVKM come from the germline V gene. CDR3 size: 17 residues. The chain's CDR3 is CASLHGMKVSGANDLTF. The CDR3 coding sequence is TGTGCCAGCCTTCACGGGATGAAAGTATCTGGGGCCAACGACCTGACTTTC.

This clonotype was observed a few times. CDR3 nucleotides: TGCGCCAGCAGCCTTAGGGGTCCGCCTAGCAATCAGCCCCAGCATTTT. This codes for CASSLRGPPSNQPQHF. The genes are TRBV4-1 and TRBJ1-5; a weak D match, TRBD1 (5 bases). The CDR3 spans 16 residues. CDR1 is MGHRA and CDR2 is YSYEKL in the germline V gene. V dropped 4 bases and J dropped 0 bases, with 13 bases sitting between them.

This clonotype was detected a few times. The rearrangement links TRBV5-5 to TRBJ1-1, with a weak D call TRBD1 (5 bases). The CDR3 consists of 14 residues. CDR1 and CDR2 from the germline V gene are SGHKS and YYEKEE (reference sequence). Trimming took 9 bases from V and 3 from J, leaving 18 bases between them. The CDR3 coding sequence is TGTGCCATGGCCTTGGGGGGTGATGACACTGAAGCTTTCTTT. Its translation: CAMALGGDDTEAFF.

As for this clonotype: This could be a read error, since a much larger clone is one nucleotide away. V and J are TRBV10-3 and TRBJ1-1; D remains ambiguous. Germline loops: CDR1 ENHRY, CDR2 SYGVKD. This CDR3 is 16 amino acids long. The CDR3, as DNA: TGTGCCATCAGTGAGGTTAGAGGGTCTGGGAACACTGAAGTTTTCTTT. Encoded protein: CAISEVRGSGNTEVFF.

About this clonotype itself: The conserved phenylalanine or tryptophan is not found at the CDR3 terminus, so this likely reflects a read error. V gene TRBV19 combines with J gene TRBJ2-7, with D uncertain. V lost 1 base, J lost 4 bases, and 14 bases lay in between. Germline CDR1 and CDR2: LNHDA and SQIVND (reference sequence). The CDR3 is 15 amino acids. The CDR3 reads CASSIGAGALYEQYL. CDR3 in DNA: TGTGCCAGTAGTATAGGAGCTGGTGCCCTATACGAGCAGTACTTA.

This clonotype was observed once. The chain uses TRBV28 and TRBJ2-2; tentatively, D is TRBD2 (5 bases). Germline-derived CDR1 and CDR2 are MDHEN and SYDVKM. V shed 5 bases and J shed 8 bases, with 24 bases lying between them. This CDR3 is 17 amino acids long. The chain's CDR3 is CASSPIVVVRVKGELFF. CDR3 nucleotides: TGTGCCAGCAGTCCCATCGTAGTCGTGAGGGTAAAGGGGGAGCTGTTTTTT.

This clonotype was detected ten times or more. The chain combines TRBV7-2 with TRBJ1-2, with D hard to call. CDR3 length equals 14 residues. V lost 8 bases to trimming and J lost 2 bases, with 15 bases between them. Germline loops: CDR1 SGHTA, CDR2 FQGNSA. Written as DNA, the CDR3 is TGTGCCAGCCGAACCTGGACTGAGAACTATGGCTACACCTTC. The encoded protein is CASRTWTENYGYTF.

The V gene is TRBV28, the J gene TRBJ2-3, with D perhaps being TRBD1 or TRBD2 (6 bases each). V was clipped by 3 bases and J by 2 bases, with 24 bases between them. Looked up from germline, CDR1 is MDHEN and CDR2 is SYDVKM. The CDR3 loop spans 19 amino acids. This CDR3 reads CASSFNISPTGASTDTQYF. CDR3 coding DNA: TGTGCCAGCAGTTTTAATATATCCCCAACGGGGGCCTCCACAGATACGCAGTATTTT.

The V call is TRBV27, the J call TRBJ1-1, with a tentative D call TRBD1 (6 bases). CDR3 length equals 16 residues. Germline V gene sequence: CDR1 MNHEY, CDR2 SMNVEV (reference sequence). Trimming took off 7 bases at V and 6 bases at J, with 24 bases between the two ends. This chain's CDR3 is CASTNLRPGESSEAFF. CDR3 coding DNA: TGTGCCAGCACCAACCTGCGGCCAGGGGAGTCGTCTGAAGCTTTCTTT.

The rearrangement uses TRBV30 and TRBJ1-1; D is perhaps TRBD1 (5 bases). Trimming removed 4 bases at V and 0 bases at J, with 15 bases between. Germline V gene data show CDR1 as GTSNPN and CDR2 as SVGIG (reference sequence). The CDR3 has 15 residues. In nucleotides, the CDR3 is TGTGCCTGGACCGCTGCCGGGGGAGTGAACACTGAAGCTTTCTTT. This translates into CAWTAAGGVNTEAFF. The whole variable domain, filled in from reference TRBV30 and TRBJ1-1, reads SQTIHQWPATLVQPVGSPLSLECTVEGTSNPNLYWYRQAAGRGLQLLFYSVGIGQISSEVPQNLSASRPQDRQFILSSKKLLLSDSGFYLCAWTAAGGVNTEAFFGQGTRLTVV.

In this sample, this clonotype turned up a few times. The rearrangement uses TRBV20-1 and TRBJ1-2, with D maybe TRBD1 (5 bases). Germline CDR1 is DFQATT and CDR2 is SNEGSKA (reference sequence). Deletions cut 4 bases from V and 5 bases from J, with 14 bases between. CDR3 length equals 13 residues. CDR3 in amino acids: CSAKGAGYYGYTF. The CDR3 DNA reads TGCAGTGCTAAAGGGGCAGGCTATTATGGCTACACCTTC.

This clonotype has a handful of counts. At one boundary the junction diverges from the germline segment, which might be a read error. V and J are TRBV4-2 and TRBJ2-4; D unclear. CDR3 length equals 14 residues. Looked up from germline, CDR1 is LGHNA and CDR2 is YNFKEQ. This CDR3 reads CASSQATQAPPMDF. DNA of the CDR3: TGTGCCAGCAGCCAAGCGACTCAGGCCCCCCCGATGGACTTC.

This clonotype was seen many times. This sequence joins TRBV28 and TRBJ2-7, with TRBD1 matching 7 bases. CDR1 is MDHEN, CDR2 SYDVKM, per germline. Trimming removed 5 bases from V and 3 bases from J; junction bases left unmatched: 16. The CDR3 consists of 17 residues. CDR3 sequence (DNA): TGTGCCAGCAGTCTTGGGGTTACCGGGACAGTAAGCTACGAGCAGTACTTC. Translating gives CASSLGVTGTVSYEQYF.

This clonotype occurred a few times. This chain uses TRBV4-1 with TRBJ2-7; unclear D gene. CDR3 size: 15 residues. Trimming stripped 0 bases from V and 3 bases from J, with 12 bases between. Germline V lookup: CDR1 MGHRA, CDR2 YSYEKL. The CDR3 DNA sequence: TGCGCCAGCAGCCAAGACGGTACGGCCCTCTACGAGCAGTACTTC. Protein sequence: CASSQDGTALYEQYF.

Many counts were recorded for this clonotype. The chain couples TRBV7-2 to TRBJ2-3; 11 nucleotides agree with TRBD1. V was clipped by 3 bases and J by 7 bases; unmatched bases: 18. The CDR3 is made up of 19 amino acids. The germline V gene has CDR1 SGHTA and CDR2 FQGNSA. CDR3 bases: TGTGCCAGCAGCTTCTGGAGGGCCCCCGGGACAGGGGGAGGGAATACGCAGTATTTT. It specifies CASSFWRAPGTGGGNTQYF.

This clonotype was observed a few times. The rearrangement uses TRBV7-4 and TRBJ1-5; D is possibly TRBD1 (6 bases). V was trimmed by 4 bases and J by 5 bases, leaving 15 bases between them. CDR1 and CDR2 from the germline V gene are SGHVT and SQSDAQ. There are 15 residues in the CDR3. The CDR3 here is CASSSQGIGHQPQHF. CDR3 in DNA: TGTGCCAGCAGCTCACAGGGAATTGGCCATCAGCCCCAGCATTTT.

The sample holds many counts of this clonotype. This chain links TRBV2 with TRBJ1-1; the D gene is possibly TRBD1 (6 bases). Trimming stripped 3 bases from V and 5 bases from J, with 19 bases between. This CDR3 comprises 16 residues. Germline assignment: CDR1 SNHLY and CDR2 FYNNEI. CDR3 bases: TGTGCCAGCAGTGATTATTTATACGGGGGCTCAACTGAAGCTTTCTTT. This sequence encodes CASSDYLYGGSTEAFF. Using reference TRBV2 and TRBJ1-1 for the parts outside the CDR3, the full variable domain is EPEVTQTPSHQVTQMGQEVILRCVPISNHLYFYWYRQILGQKVEFLVSFYNNEISEKSEIFDDQFSVERPDGSNFTLKIRSTKLEDSAMYFCASSDYLYGGSTEAFFGQGTRLTVV.

To note about this clonotype: A clone one base away is much larger, so this may be a read error. The rearrangement links TRBV11-2 to TRBJ1-1; D remains ambiguous. Germline-derived CDR1 and CDR2 are SGHAT and FQNNGV. CDR3 size: 15 residues. DNA for the CDR3: TGTGCCAGCAGCTTAGCTATGGGCGGGAACACTGAAGCTCTCTTT. Translation: CASSLAMGGNTEALF.

Many counts were recorded for this clonotype. The rearrangement uses TRBV7-9 and TRBJ2-1; 9 bases are shared with TRBD1. V was clipped by 0 bases and J by 8 bases; unmatched bases: 11. The length of the CDR3 is 17 residues. CDR1 and CDR2 (germline): SEHNR, FQNEAQ (reference sequence). The chain's CDR3 is CASSLANRGRSGDEQFF. The CDR3 DNA is TGTGCCAGCAGCTTAGCAAACAGGGGGCGAAGTGGCGATGAGCAGTTCTTC.

This clonotype has at least ten counts. The V gene is TRBV9, the J gene TRBJ2-1; no clear D gene. The ends were cut back, 6 bases at V and 6 bases at J, with 28 bases in the middle. Germline V CDR1 and CDR2: SGDLS, YYNGEE. The CDR3 has 18 residues. The CDR3 DNA reads as TGTGCCAGCACCGTCTACCCGAACCCGCATATCACCTTCAATGAGCAGTTCTTC. It encodes CASTVYPNPHITFNEQFF.

This clonotype has only a few counts. V is TRBV20-1 and J is TRBJ2-7; D is perhaps TRBD1 (7 bases). CDR3 length: 14 amino acids. Deletions cut 0 bases from V and 3 bases from J, with 12 bases between. CDR1 DFQATT and CDR2 SNEGSKA come from the germline V gene (reference sequence). This CDR3 reads CSARDTQGGYEQYF. The CDR3 bases are TGCAGTGCTAGAGATACGCAGGGGGGCTACGAGCAGTACTTC.

This clonotype was picked up many times. An end of the junction does not agree with germline; a read error may underlie this. This chain joins TRBV10-2 and TRBJ2-7, with 7 positions matching TRBD1. From germline, CDR1 is WSHSY and CDR2 SAAADI. The CDR3 consists of 12 residues. DNA of the CDR3: TGTGCCAGCAGGGGACAGTCCTACGAGCAGTACTTC. Its protein product is CASRGQSYEQYF.

This clonotype has a handful of counts. The rearrangement joins TRBV11-2 to TRBJ2-2, with D uncertain. Germline V gene sequence: CDR1 SGHAT, CDR2 FQNNGV. This CDR3 spans 14 amino acids. V shed 3 bases and J shed 3 bases, with 8 bases lying between them. The DNA of the CDR3 is TGTGCCAGCAGCTTTGGCCGTGACACCGGGGAGCTGTTTTTT. Translation gives CASSFGRDTGELFF.

The CDR3 coding sequence is TGCGCCAGCAGCTTGGGGGTAACGGGAGAAGATACGCAGTATTTT. Protein: CASSLGVTGEDTQYF. The genes are TRBV5-1 and TRBJ2-3, with D maybe TRBD2 (6 bases). Per germline, CDR1 SGHRS and CDR2 YFSETQ. This CDR3 spans 15 amino acids. V was pared by 0 bases and J by 5 bases, with 13 bases between.